These T cell receptor beta chains were read from a single sample in a study of monozygotic twins with inflammatory bowel disease. TCRdb re-analyzed the 5' RACE reads; it lists each CDR3 protein once, without DNA. The table lists 200,000 to 250,000 distinct CDR3 sequences. Material for sequencing was blood. The receptor set was obtained from a human donor with ulcerative colitis or Crohn's disease, or a healthy co-twin of an affected twin (not recorded which). The CDR3 runs from the conserved cysteine through the conserved F or W.

>TRBJ1-2|TRBV12-3/TRBV12-4
CASSREGTGLSPFYGYTF
>TRBJ1-5|TRBV11-2
CASSLGGVGQPQHF
>TRBJ2-7|TRBV4-1
CASSQEEGAPSYEQYF
>TRBJ2-1|TRBV5-5
CASSFTWDRAYNEQFF
>TRBJ1-5|TRBV5-6
CASSSRQSNQPQHF
>TRBJ1-1|TRBV12-3/TRBV12-4
CASSLRPLATEAFF
>TRBJ2-5|TRBV10-2
CASCPLTLEETQYF
>TRBJ2-1|TRBV27
CASSLLSRSGEQFF
>TRBJ2-2|TRBV12-3/TRBV12-4
CASSPFGGELFF
>TRBJ2-7|TRBV7-2
CASSTLSGTTYEQYF
>TRBJ1-5|TRBV27
CARSTAGGGNQPQHF
>TRBJ2-7|TRBV7-2
CASSVERGKEQYF
>TRBJ1-4|TRBV4-1
CASSQVTATGGEKLFF
>TRBJ2-1|TRBV20-1
CSAPSGGTGYNEQFF
>TRBJ1-5|TRBV6-1
CASSDTGTSNQPQHF
>TRBJ2-1|TRBV5-1
CASSRVQGAWGEQFF
>TRBJ1-5|TRBV15
CATSRDFPAGGQGGNQPQHF
>TRBJ1-2|TRBV12-3/TRBV12-4
CASSFGEERNYGYTF
>TRBJ2-7|TRBV7-2
CASRTTGSSYEQYF
>TRBJ2-1|TRBV29-1
CSVDRDRYGEQFF
>TRBJ2-3|TRBV18
CASSLGLAGSGTDTQYF
>TRBJ2-7|TRBV6-5
CASSYSGTGSTYEQYF
>TRBJ2-5|TRBV5-1
CASSFGGMETQYF
>TRBJ1-6|TRBV9
CASSFRDASNPPLHF
>TRBJ1-5|TRBV29-1
CSVDDRDREEGNQPQHF
>TRBJ2-5|TRBV20-1
CSAPWGGGGETQYF
>TRBJ1-1|TRBV29-1
CSVVLRQTSEREAFF
>TRBJ1-1|TRBV4-2
CASSHENRQGEAFF
>TRBJ2-2|TRBV5-1
CARSFRGGDTGELFF
>TRBJ2-3|TRBV10-3
CAISLSRWEGGADTQYF
>TRBJ2-3|TRBV20-1
CSARDEVGYTDTQYF
>TRBJ1-3|TRBV2
CASTGQGRNTIYF
>TRBJ2-4|TRBV7-2
CASSLEAAGIQYF
>TRBJ1-1|TRBV6-5
CASSYSRDNTEAFF
>TRBJ2-5|TRBV24-1
CATSGIVGAQETQYF
>TRBJ1-5|TRBV7-2
CASSLEAGPQHF
>TRBJ2-7|TRBV30
CAFSRQGDPYEQYF
>TRBJ2-1|TRBV11-1
CASSLGGPSKSSYNEQFF
>TRBJ2-7|TRBV20-1
CSAPTGSVYEQYF
>TRBJ2-1|TRBV7-9
CASSLVEREGRGDEQFF
>TRBJ1-1|TRBV5-6
CASSLAGGQGVSEAFF
>TRBJ1-1|TRBV6-6
CASTGGTPNTEAFF
>TRBJ2-5|TRBV20-1
CSAREGLAAETQYF
>TRBJ1-1|TRBV5-1
CASSSQGEGTEAFF
>TRBJ2-4|TRBV5-1
CASSLAGGRENIQYF